Given below is one T cell receptor (beta chain) in context. Its antigen remains unknown. This sample was included in a study of Ad26.COV2.S vaccination and SARS-CoV-2 variants. Study results and limitations: In vaccinated individuals, spike-specific CD8+ and CD4+ T cell responses reportedly displayed substantial breadth. Placebo and vaccine recipients had non-spike TCR breadth that was similar. There was a possibility that the TCR breadth and depth analyses underestimated total T cell responses. The placebo group had lower spike-specific TCR breadth than the vaccine recipients did.

Generated by immunoSEQ multiplex PCR, the TCRdb table keeps only in-frame clones and is missing some. The sample records around 100,000 clones, 60% to 85% being singletons. The CDR3 sequence is 15 residues long. Trimming left V 5 bases short and J 5 bases short, with 15 bases between. Per germline, CDR1 SNHLY and CDR2 FYNNEI. The sequences come from peripheral blood, collected after recovery from COVID-19. This clonotype was obtained from a human donor who had recovered from COVID-19. This chain uses TRBV2 with TRBJ1-4; D uncertain. CDR3 bases: TGTGCCAGCAGTCCAGACCGAACCTCAAATGAAAAACTGTTTTTT. Translated, it gives CASSPDRTSNEKLFF.